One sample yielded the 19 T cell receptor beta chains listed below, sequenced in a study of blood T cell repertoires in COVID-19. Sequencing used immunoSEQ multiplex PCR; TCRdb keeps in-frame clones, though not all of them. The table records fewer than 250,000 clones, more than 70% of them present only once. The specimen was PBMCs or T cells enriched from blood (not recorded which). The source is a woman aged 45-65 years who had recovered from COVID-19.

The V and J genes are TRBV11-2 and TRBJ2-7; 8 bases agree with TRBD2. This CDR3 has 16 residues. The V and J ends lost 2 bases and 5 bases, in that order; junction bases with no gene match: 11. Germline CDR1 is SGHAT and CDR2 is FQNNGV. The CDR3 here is CASSLMAGLAGHEQYF. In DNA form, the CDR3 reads TGTGCCAGCAGCTTAATGGCGGGTCTAGCGGGCCACGAGCAGTACTTC. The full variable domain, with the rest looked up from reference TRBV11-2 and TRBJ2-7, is EAGVAQSPRYKIIEKRQSVAFWCNPISGHATLYWYQQILGQGPKLLIQFQNNGVVDDSQLPKDRFSAERLKGVDSTLKIQPAKLEDSAVYLCASSLMAGLAGHEQYFGPGTRLTVT.

CDR3 in DNA: TGTGCCAGCAGCTTGGGGCAGGACACAGATACGCAGTATTTT. This gives the protein CASSLGQDTDTQYF. The V and J genes are TRBV5-4 and TRBJ2-3; D is uncertain. Trimming cost V 0 bases and J 2 bases, with 7 bases left between them. Germline CDR1 SGHNT, CDR2 YYREEE (reference sequence). This CDR3 region has 14 residues.

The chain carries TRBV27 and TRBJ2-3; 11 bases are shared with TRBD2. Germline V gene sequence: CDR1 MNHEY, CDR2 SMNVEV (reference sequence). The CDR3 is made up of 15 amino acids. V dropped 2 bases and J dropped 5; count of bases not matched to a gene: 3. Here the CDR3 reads CASSLRLAGGDTQYF. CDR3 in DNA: TGTGCCAGCAGTTTAAGGCTAGCGGGAGGAGATACGCAGTATTTT.

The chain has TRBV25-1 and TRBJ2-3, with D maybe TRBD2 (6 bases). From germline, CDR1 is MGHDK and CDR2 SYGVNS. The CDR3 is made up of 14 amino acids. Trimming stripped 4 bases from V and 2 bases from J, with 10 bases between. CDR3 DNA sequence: TGTGCCAGCAGTGGCCGGGAGTCCACAGATACGCAGTATTTT. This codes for CASSGRESTDTQYF. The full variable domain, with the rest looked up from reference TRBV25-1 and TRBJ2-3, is EADIYQTPRYLVIGTGKKITLECSQTMGHDKMYWYQQDPGMELHLIHYSYGVNSTEKGDLSSESTVSRIRTEHFPLTLESARPSHTSQYLCASSGRESTDTQYFGPGTRLTVL.

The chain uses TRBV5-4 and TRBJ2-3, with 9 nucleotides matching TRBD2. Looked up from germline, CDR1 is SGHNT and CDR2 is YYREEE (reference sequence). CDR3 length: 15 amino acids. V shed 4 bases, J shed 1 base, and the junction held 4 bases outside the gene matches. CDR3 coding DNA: TGTGCCAGCAGCCCCAGCGGGGGGCGCACAGATACGCAGTATTTT. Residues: CASSPSGGRTDTQYF.

The DNA of the CDR3 is TGCGCCAGCAGCCGAGGGACTAGCGATTTGGGGGATGAGCAGTTCTTC. Translating it yields CASSRGTSDLGDEQFF. The V call is TRBV4-3, the J call TRBJ2-1, with 10 bases aligning to TRBD2. Germline-derived CDR1 and CDR2 are LGHNA and YSLEER. CDR3 size: 16 residues. V lost 4 bases, J lost 8 bases, and 11 bases stayed unmatched.

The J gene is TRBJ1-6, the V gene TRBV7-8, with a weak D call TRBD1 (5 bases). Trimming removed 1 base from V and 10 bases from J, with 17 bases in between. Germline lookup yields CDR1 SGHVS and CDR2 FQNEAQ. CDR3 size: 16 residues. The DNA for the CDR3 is TGTGCCAGCAGCTTAGTACGTTCGGGGGTCGGGTCACCCCTCCACTTT. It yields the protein CASSLVRSGVGSPLHF.

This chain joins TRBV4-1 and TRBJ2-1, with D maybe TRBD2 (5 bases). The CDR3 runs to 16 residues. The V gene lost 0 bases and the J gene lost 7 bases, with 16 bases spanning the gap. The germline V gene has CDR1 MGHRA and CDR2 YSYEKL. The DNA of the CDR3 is TGCGCCAGCAGCCAAGATCTGAGCGCGAGGGCTAATGAGCAGTTCTTC. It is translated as CASSQDLSARANEQFF.

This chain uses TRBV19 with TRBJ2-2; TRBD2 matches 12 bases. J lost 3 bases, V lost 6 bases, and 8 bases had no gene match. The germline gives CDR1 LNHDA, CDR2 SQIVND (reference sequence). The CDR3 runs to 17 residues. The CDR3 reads CASSPPSGGAYTGELFF. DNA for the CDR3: TGTGCCAGTAGCCCCCCTAGCGGGGGGGCCTACACCGGGGAGCTGTTTTTT.

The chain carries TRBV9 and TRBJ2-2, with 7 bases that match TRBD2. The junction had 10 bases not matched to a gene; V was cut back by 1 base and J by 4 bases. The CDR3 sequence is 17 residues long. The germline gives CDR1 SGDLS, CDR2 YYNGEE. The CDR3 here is CASSVSTSARLTGELFF. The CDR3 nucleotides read TGTGCCAGCAGCGTAAGTACTAGCGCCAGACTCACCGGGGAGCTGTTTTTT.

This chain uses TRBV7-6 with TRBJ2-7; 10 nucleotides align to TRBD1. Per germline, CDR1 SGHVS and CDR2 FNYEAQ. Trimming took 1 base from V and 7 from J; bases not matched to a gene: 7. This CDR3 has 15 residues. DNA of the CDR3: TGTGCCAGCAGCTTAGACGACAGGGGGCGGTGGGAGCAGTACTTC. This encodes CASSLDDRGRWEQYF.

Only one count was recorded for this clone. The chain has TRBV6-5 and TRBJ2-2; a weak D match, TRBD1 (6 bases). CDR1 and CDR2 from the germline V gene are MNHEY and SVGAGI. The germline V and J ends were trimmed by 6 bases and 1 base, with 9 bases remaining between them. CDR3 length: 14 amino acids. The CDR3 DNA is TGTGCCAGCAGCCCGACAGGGAACACCGGGGAGCTGTTTTTT. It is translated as CASSPTGNTGELFF.

This chain's CDR3 is CASREVTDEQFF. The CDR3, as DNA: TGTGCCAGCAGGGAGGTCACCGATGAGCAGTTCTTC. The chain is built from TRBV6-5 and TRBJ2-1; D perhaps matches TRBD2 (5 bases). This CDR3 contains 12 residues. V was pared by 6 bases and J by 8 bases, with 11 bases between. CDR1 and CDR2 (germline): MNHEY, SVGAGI.

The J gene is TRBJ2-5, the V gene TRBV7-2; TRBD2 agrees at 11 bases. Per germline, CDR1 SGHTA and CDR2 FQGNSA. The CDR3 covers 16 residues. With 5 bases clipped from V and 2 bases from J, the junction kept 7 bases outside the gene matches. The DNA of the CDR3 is TGTGCCAGCAGCACCTTTAGCGGGAGGGGTCAAGAGACCCAGTACTTC. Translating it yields CASSTFSGRGQETQYF.

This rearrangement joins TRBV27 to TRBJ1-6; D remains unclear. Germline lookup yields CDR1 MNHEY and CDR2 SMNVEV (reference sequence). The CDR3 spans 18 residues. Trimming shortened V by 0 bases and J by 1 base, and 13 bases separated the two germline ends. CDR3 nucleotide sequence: TGTGCCAGCAGTTTATCGTTTAGGTTCGGGTCCTATAATTCACCCCTCCACTTT. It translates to CASSLSFRFGSYNSPLHF.

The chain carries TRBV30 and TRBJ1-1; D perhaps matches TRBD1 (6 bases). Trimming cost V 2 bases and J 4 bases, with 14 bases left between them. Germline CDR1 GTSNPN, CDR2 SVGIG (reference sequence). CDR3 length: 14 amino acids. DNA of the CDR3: TGTGCCTGGAGTCGAAGTGGGGGCGGCACTGAAGCTTTCTTT. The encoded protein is CAWSRSGGGTEAFF.

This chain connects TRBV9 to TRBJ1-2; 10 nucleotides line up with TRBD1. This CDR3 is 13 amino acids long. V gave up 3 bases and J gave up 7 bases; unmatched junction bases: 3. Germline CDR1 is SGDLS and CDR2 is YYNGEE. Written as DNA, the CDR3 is TGTGCCAGCAGCGAAGACAGGGGGCCTGGCTACACCTTC. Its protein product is CASSEDRGPGYTF.

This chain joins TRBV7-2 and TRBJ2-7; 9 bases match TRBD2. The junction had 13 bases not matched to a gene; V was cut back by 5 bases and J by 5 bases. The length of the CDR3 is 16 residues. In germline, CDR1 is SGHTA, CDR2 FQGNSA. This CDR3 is CASSRLVLRGGDEQYF. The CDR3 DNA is TGTGCCAGCAGCCGCCTAGTTTTGCGGGGGGGGGACGAGCAGTACTTC.

CDR3 sequence: CASSYLQGVTQYF. The DNA for the CDR3 is TGTGCCAGCAGTTACCTCCAGGGGGTAACCCAGTACTTC. The chain is built from TRBV6-5 and TRBJ2-5; TRBD1 matches at 7 bases. In germline, CDR1 is MNHEY, CDR2 SVGAGI. CDR3 size: 13 residues. The V and J ends lost 2 bases and 8 bases, in that order; junction bases with no gene match: 5.